Listed below are T cell receptor beta chains from one sample, sequenced in a study of T-cell reconstitution after alpha-beta-depleted transplantation in children. TCRdb ran MiXCR on the PCR reads and lists one entry per CDR3 protein. The data contain roughly 790,000 distinct CDR3 sequences, approximately 15% of them singletons. The input for sequencing was PBMCs, mostly from graft donor cells, taken 360 days after TCRalphabeta/CD19-depleted stem cell transplant. These receptors all stem from a male patient younger than 18 who had a stem cell transplant for acute lymphoblastic leukemia, so the T cells may come from the graft donor. Each CDR3 is given with its conserved first and last residue. A D gene is named only where the DNA matches it firmly. A clone size is listed for some rows: how often the clone was seen (once, few, many), or a class if it is expanded.

size,V,D,J,CDR3,DNA
few,TRBV28,TRBD2,TRBJ2-7,CASSTPIAGGRSYEQYF,TGTGCCAGCAGTACCCCAATAGCGGGAGGACGCTCCTACGAGCAGTACTTC
few,TRBV10-3,NA,TRBJ2-2,CAIEDGFGTGELFF,TGTGCCATCGAAGACGGTTTCGGCACCGGGGAGCTGTTTTTT
NA,TRBV15,NA,TRBJ2-3,CATSLLGDSYTDTQYF,TGTGCCACCAGCCTGCTTGGGGACTCCTACACAGATACGCAGTATTTT
NA,TRBV2,NA,TRBJ2-3,CAITGWDTQYF,TGTGCCATCACGGGGTGGGATACGCAGTATTTT
few,TRBV7-8,TRBD2,TRBJ2-7,CASSPGGLASYEQYF,TGTGCCAGCAGCCCAGGAGGACTAGCTTCCTACGAGCAGTACTTC
NA,TRBV29-1,NA,TRBJ1-4,CSVEVDEKLFF,TGCAGCGTTGAAGTAGATGAAAAACTGTTTTTT
NA,TRBV7-6,NA,TRBJ2-2,CASSWVAGSPGELFF,TGTGCCAGCAGCTGGGTGGCAGGGTCTCCCGGGGAGCTGTTTTTT
NA,TRBV9,NA,TRBJ2-3,CASSVGHSTDTQYF,TGTGCCAGCAGCGTAGGGCACTCCACAGATACGCAGTATTTT
NA,TRBV18,TRBD1,TRBJ2-7,CASSPTDRGRLDEQYF,TGTGCCAGCTCACCCACCGACAGGGGGCGATTGGACGAGCAGTACTTC
many,TRBV2,NA,TRBJ2-1,CASSDLETHRSYNEQFF,TGTGCCAGCAGTGATTTGGAGACTCACCGCTCCTACAATGAGCAGTTCTTC
NA,TRBV4-1,NA,TRBJ2-7,CASSQGGDGSYEQYF,TGCGCCAGCAGCCAAGGGGGGGACGGGTCCTACGAGCAGTACTTC
few,TRBV4-1,NA,TRBJ2-7,CASSQGVRTNSYEQYF,TGCGCCAGCAGCCAAGGGGTCCGCACTAATTCCTACGAGCAGTACTTC
NA,TRBV11-1,TRBD2,TRBJ2-3,CASSLEVLAGGSTDTQYF,TGTGCCAGCAGCTTAGAAGTTCTAGCGGGAGGGAGCACAGATACGCAGTATTTT
NA,TRBV25-1,NA,TRBJ1-1,CASKETEAFF,TGTGCCAGTAAGGAGACTGAAGCTTTCTTT
few,TRBV7-6,TRBD1,TRBJ2-7,CASSHRGPGEQYF,TGTGCCAGCAGCCACAGGGGTCCAGGGGAGCAGTACTTC
few,TRBV9,NA,TRBJ2-7,CASSGEIPNEQYF,TGTGCCAGCAGCGGGGAGATCCCTAACGAGCAGTACTTC
NA,TRBV7-8,NA,TRBJ1-2,CASSLVPASAGYGYTF,TGTGCCAGCAGCTTAGTCCCTGCGTCCGCGGGCTATGGCTACACCTTC
NA,TRBV5-1,TRBD1,TRBJ2-3,CASSFGQVPTDTQYF,TGCGCCAGCAGCTTCGGACAGGTTCCCACAGATACGCAGTATTTT
NA,TRBV5-1,TRBD2,TRBJ2-1,CATRGTSGRSNEQFF,TGCGCCACCAGAGGGACTAGCGGGAGGTCAAATGAGCAGTTCTTC
once,TRBV20-1,NA,TRBJ2-6,CSARDRGKYGANVLTF,TGCAGTGCTAGAGATCGGGGAAAGTATGGGGCCAACGTCCTGACTTTC
few,TRBV20-1,NA,TRBJ1-1,CSALRDMNTEAFF,TGCAGTGCTCTCCGGGACATGAACACTGAAGCTTTCTTT
NA,TRBV27,NA,TRBJ2-1,CASSSPTYSDSNEQFF,TGTGCCAGCAGCTCCCCCACTTACTCAGACAGCAATGAGCAGTTCTTC
NA,TRBV15,NA,TRBJ2-7,CATSRDRGAPYEQYF,TGTGCCACCAGCAGAGACAGGGGGGCCCCCTACGAGCAGTACTTC
NA,TRBV10-3,NA,TRBJ2-5,CAISESKVYGQQETQYF,TGTGCCATCAGTGAGTCGAAAGTCTACGGACAGCAAGAGACCCAGTACTTC